One and the same sample provided the 18 T cell receptor beta chains below, sequenced in a study of T-cell reconstitution after alpha-beta-depleted transplantation in children. A library of TCRbeta sequences, prepared with unique molecular identifiers, was generated. TCRdb reanalysed the PCR reads using MiXCR and keeps one entry per CDR3 protein. The sample carries over 150,000 distinct CDR3 sequences, approximately 6.9% recorded once. Source: PBMCs, taken before TCRalphabeta/CD19-depleted stem cell transplant. The receptors derive from a boy aged 2 to 10 with acute lymphoblastic leukemia, due to receive a stem cell transplant.

This clonotype was picked up a small number of times. J is TRBJ2-1 and V is TRBV20-1; 13 bases map to TRBD2. Trimming at V came to 5 bases and at J to 8 bases, leaving 9 bases not matched to a gene. This CDR3 region has 15 residues. Germline CDR1 is DFQATT and CDR2 is SNEGSKA (reference sequence). The CDR3 spells CSAPLTSGGAYEQFF. Written as DNA, the CDR3 is TGCAGTGCTCCCCTTACTAGCGGGGGGGCTTATGAGCAGTTCTTC.

This clonotype was observed at least ten times. The chain links TRBV28 to TRBJ2-2; D is perhaps TRBD1 or TRBD2 (5 bases each). V lost 7 bases to trimming and J lost 7 bases, with 16 bases between them. CDR3 length: 14 amino acids. In germline, CDR1 is MDHEN, CDR2 SYDVKM. CDR3 sequence reads: CASNLSGTLGELFF. In nucleotides, the CDR3 is TGTGCCAGCAACCTATCCGGGACCCTCGGGGAGCTGTTTTTT.

This clonotype came up many times. For the CDR3, the DNA is TGCAGCGCCCGGCAAGTATCAGATACGCAGTATTTT. The encoded protein is CSARQVSDTQYF. The chain combines TRBV29-1 with TRBJ2-3; D gene unclear. The V gene lost 7 bases and the J gene lost 4 bases, with 12 bases spanning the gap. The CDR3 spans 12 residues. CDR1 SQVTM and CDR2 ANQGSEA come from the germline V gene.

This clonotype was counted a few times. The rearrangement uses TRBV7-6 and TRBJ2-6; 10 bases align to TRBD2. CDR1 SGHVS and CDR2 FNYEAQ come from the germline V gene. The CDR3 is 17 residues long. J gave up 1 base and V 4 bases, and 4 bases lay outside the gene matches. The CDR3 DNA follows: TGTGCCAGCAGCTCCGGGACTAGCGTATCTGGGGCCAACGTCCTGACTTTC. Its protein product is CASSSGTSVSGANVLTF. The whole variable domain, filled in from reference TRBV7-6 and TRBJ2-6, reads GAGVSQSPRYKVTKRGQDVALRCDPISGHVSLYWYRQALGQGPEFLTYFNYEAQQDKSGLPNDRFSAERPEGSISTLTIQRTEQRDSAMYRCASSSGTSVSGANVLTFGAGSRLTVL.

CDR3 residues: CASSLRTGGFSGNTIYF. The DNA of the CDR3 is TGTGCCAGCAGCTTAAGGACAGGGGGCTTTTCCGGAAACACCATATATTTT. The rearrangement links TRBV7-2 to TRBJ1-3, with 11 bases identical to TRBD1. Germline values: CDR1 SGHTA, CDR2 FQGNSA. Unmatched junction bases numbered 7, after V lost 2 bases and J lost 4 bases. There are 17 residues in the CDR3.

This clonotype has more than one count but fewer than ten. The chain has TRBV6-2 or TRBV6-3 and TRBJ2-5, with D maybe TRBD1 (5 bases). Trimming shortened V by 5 bases and J by 5 bases, and 9 bases separated the two germline ends. The CDR3 totals 12 residues. Germline V gene data show CDR1 as MNHEY and CDR2 as SVGEGT. CDR3 sequence: CASSAWGETQYF. Here the CDR3 DNA reads TGTGCCAGCAGTGCCTGGGGCGAGACCCAGTACTTC.

The chain joins TRBV7-6 to TRBJ2-7, with D possibly being TRBD1 (6 bases). Per the germline V gene, CDR1 is SGHVS and CDR2 is FNYEAQ. V lost 4 bases and J 2 bases, leaving 15 bases between the germline ends. The CDR3 runs to 15 residues. CDR3 sequence reads: CASSSDSGSTYEQYF. DNA of the CDR3: TGTGCCAGCAGCTCGGACAGCGGATCCACCTACGAGCAGTACTTC. Full variable domain (remainder filled in from reference TRBV7-6 and TRBJ2-7): GAGVSQSPRYKVTKRGQDVALRCDPISGHVSLYWYRQALGQGPEFLTYFNYEAQQDKSGLPNDRFSAERPEGSISTLTIQRTEQRDSAMYRCASSSDSGSTYEQYFGPGTRLTVT.

This clonotype occurred many times. The gene calls are TRBV2 and TRBJ2-3; D gene ambiguous. Germline assignment: CDR1 SNHLY and CDR2 FYNNEI. V lost 5 bases and J lost 2, with 17 bases in between. The CDR3 has 16 residues. CDR3 loop: CASSLGRLSYTDTQYF. The CDR3 coding sequence is TGTGCCAGCAGTCTTGGACGGCTGAGCTACACAGATACGCAGTATTTT.

A remark on this clonotype: A much larger clonotype is one base distant, so this may be a read error. The DNA is omitted, as the CDR3 cannot be located on it reliably, and the CDR3 follows TCRdb's listing. V gene TRBV3-1 combines with J gene TRBJ2-6. Counting both end residues, the CDR3 totals 13 amino acids. Germline V gene sequence: CDR1 LGHDT, CDR2 YNNKEL (reference sequence). The CDR3 region is CAAWGSGANVLIF.

This clonotype was seen repeatedly, ten times or more. The genes are TRBV6-5 and TRBJ2-7; D gene uncertain. The V end lost 4 bases, the J end lost 1 base, and 11 bases lay between the germline ends. This CDR3 spans 14 amino acids. The germline gives CDR1 MNHEY, CDR2 SVGAGI. This chain's CDR3 is CASSLGEVSYEQYF. The CDR3 nucleotides are TGTGCCAGCAGTTTGGGTGAGGTTTCCTACGAGCAGTACTTC.

This clonotype was counted at least ten times. The CDR3 protein is CASSPLAGAGTDTQYF. CDR3 nucleotide sequence: TGCGCCAGCAGCCCGCTAGCGGGAGCGGGCACAGATACGCAGTATTTT. The chain is built from TRBV5-1 and TRBJ2-3; 10 nucleotides align to TRBD2. The V gene's germline CDR1 is SGHRS and CDR2 YFSETQ. V lost 4 bases and J lost 1; bases outside the gene matches: 6. The CDR3 covers 16 residues.

This clonotype was counted a single time. The chain joins TRBV29-1 to TRBJ2-1; 7 nucleotides align to TRBD1. Germline V gene sequence: CDR1 SQVTM, CDR2 ANQGSEA. The CDR3 is made up of 13 amino acids. V shed 8 bases, J shed 3 bases, and the junction held 7 bases outside the gene matches. CDR3 amino acids: CSSGGQRYNEQFF. CDR3 nucleotide sequence: TGCAGCTCAGGGGGACAGCGCTACAATGAGCAGTTCTTC.

This clonotype appeared many times. The gene calls are TRBV5-1 and TRBJ1-1, with D perhaps TRBD1 (6 bases). The CDR3 length is 15 residues. Per germline, CDR1 SGHRS and CDR2 YFSETQ. Trimming left V 4 bases short and J 3 bases short, with 16 bases between. The CDR3 reads CASSEKLGGHTEAFF. As DNA, the CDR3 is TGCGCCAGCAGCGAGAAATTAGGGGGGCACACTGAAGCTTTCTTT.

J is TRBJ2-3 and V is TRBV7-2; tentative D call: TRBD2 (5 bases). The germline V and J ends were trimmed by 2 bases and 4 bases, with 13 bases remaining between them. Germline CDR1 is SGHTA and CDR2 is FQGNSA. The CDR3 runs to 15 residues. The CDR3 sequence: CASSLILAEADTQYF. CDR3 coding DNA: TGTGCCAGCAGCTTAATCCTAGCCGAGGCAGATACGCAGTATTTT.

This clonotype was seen repeatedly, ten times or more. The J gene is TRBJ2-7, the V gene TRBV4-3, with unresolved D. Between the trimmed V and J ends, which lost 1 base and 0 bases, there was a span of 10 bases. CDR3 size: 15 residues. Germline V gene data show CDR1 as LGHNA and CDR2 as YSLEER. This CDR3 reads CASSQVLGSSYEQYF. The CDR3 nucleotides read TGCGCCAGCAGCCAAGTCCTGGGAAGCTCCTACGAGCAGTACTTC.

V usage is TRBV16 and J usage is TRBJ2-3; D is unresolved. Trimming took 0 bases from V and 7 from J, leaving 8 bases between them. Per germline, CDR1 KGHSY and CDR2 FQNENV. CDR3 length: 13 residues. This CDR3 reads CASSQSSINTQYF. The CDR3 DNA follows: TGTGCCAGCAGCCAATCGTCTATAAATACGCAGTATTTT.

This clonotype was recorded many times. An end of the junction does not agree with germline; a read error may underlie this. The chain combines TRBV7-7 with TRBJ1-1; D not certain. Germline CDR1 and CDR2: SSHAT and FNYEAQ (reference sequence). This CDR3 is 13 amino acids long. The DNA of the CDR3 is TGTGCCAGCAGTTTAGAACGGAACACTGAAGCTTTCTTT. This sequence encodes CASSLERNTEAFF.

This clonotype was picked up many times. The J gene is TRBJ1-2, the V gene TRBV5-1; 9 nucleotides line up with TRBD1. J was trimmed by 4 bases and V by 4 bases; bases with no gene match: 8. The CDR3 sequence is 15 residues long. From germline, CDR1 is SGHRS and CDR2 YFSETQ. The CDR3 sequence is CASSGNRGLGYGYTF. The CDR3 DNA reads TGCGCCAGCAGCGGCAACAGGGGGCTCGGCTATGGCTACACCTTC.